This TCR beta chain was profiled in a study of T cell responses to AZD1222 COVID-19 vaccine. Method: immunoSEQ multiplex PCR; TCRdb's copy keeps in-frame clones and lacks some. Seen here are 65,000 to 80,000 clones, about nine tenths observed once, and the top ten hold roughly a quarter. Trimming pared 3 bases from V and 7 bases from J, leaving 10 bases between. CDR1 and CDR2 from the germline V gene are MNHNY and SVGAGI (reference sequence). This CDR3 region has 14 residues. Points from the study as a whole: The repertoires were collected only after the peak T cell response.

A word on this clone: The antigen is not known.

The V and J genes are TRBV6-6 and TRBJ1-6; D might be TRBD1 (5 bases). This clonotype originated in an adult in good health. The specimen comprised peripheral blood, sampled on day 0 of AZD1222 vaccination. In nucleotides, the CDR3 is TGTGCCAGCAGTTATACCGCAGGGAATTCACCCCTCCACTTT. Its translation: CASSYTAGNSPLHF.